The rows below give T cell receptor beta chains drawn from one sample of a study of T-cell memory formation after mild COVID-19. MiXCR, run by TCRdb on the 5' RACE reads, gives a single entry per CDR3 protein. The profile shows over 120,000 distinct CDR3 sequences, over 15% of them singletons. Sequencing used PBMCs or a T cell subset sorted from them (not recorded which). The source of these receptors is an adult woman who had mild COVID-19 (a few samples of this study predate the infection). Cell type and time point are not known. The CDR3 runs from the conserved cysteine through the conserved F or W. The order of the fields is clone size, CDR3 length, J gene, V gene, D gene, CDR3 protein, CDR3 DNA. The D gene is left open where the match is weak. The size of a clone is reported for some rows only, either as once, few or many, or as a class for expanded clones.

clone_size: few
cdr3_length: 14
j_call: TRBJ1-1
v_call: TRBV20-1
d_call: -
cdr3_aa: CSARKSVQGAEAFF
cdr3_nt: TGCAGTGCTAGAAAATCGGTCCAGGGAGCTGAAGCTTTCTTT

clone_size: -
cdr3_length: 13
j_call: TRBJ2-6
v_call: TRBV20-1
d_call: -
cdr3_aa: CSAHLAGANVLTF
cdr3_nt: TGCAGTGCTCATCTAGCTGGGGCCAACGTCCTGACTTTC

clone_size: -
cdr3_length: 14
j_call: TRBJ2-1
v_call: TRBV4-3
d_call: TRBD2
cdr3_aa: CASSQVPLAGQQFF
cdr3_nt: TGCGCCAGCAGCCAAGTCCCTCTAGCGGGACAGCAGTTCTTC

clone_size: -
cdr3_length: 14
j_call: TRBJ2-5
v_call: TRBV20-1
d_call: TRBD2
cdr3_aa: CSPRKGTTQETQYF
cdr3_nt: TGCAGCCCTAGGAAGGGGACTACCCAAGAGACCCAGTACTTC

clone_size: -
cdr3_length: 16
j_call: TRBJ1-5
v_call: TRBV30
d_call: TRBD1
cdr3_aa: CAWSLRGQVGNQPQHF
cdr3_nt: TGTGCCTGGAGCCTGAGGGGGCAAGTTGGCAATCAGCCCCAGCATTTT

clone_size: -
cdr3_length: 15
j_call: TRBJ2-7
v_call: TRBV7-2
d_call: TRBD2
cdr3_aa: CASSPTSGLSYEQYF
cdr3_nt: TGTGCCAGCAGCCCTACTAGCGGGCTGTCCTACGAGCAGTACTTC

clone_size: -
cdr3_length: 15
j_call: TRBJ2-5
v_call: TRBV4-1
d_call: -
cdr3_aa: CASSQDARLTETQYF
cdr3_nt: TGCGCCAGCAGCCAAGATGCGAGACTAACAGAGACCCAGTACTTC

clone_size: few
cdr3_length: 17
j_call: TRBJ2-1
v_call: TRBV29-1
d_call: TRBD2
cdr3_aa: CSVDQRGTTSSYNEQFF
cdr3_nt: TGCAGCGTTGACCAGCGGGGGACTACTAGCTCCTACAATGAGCAGTTCTTC

clone_size: -
cdr3_length: 13
j_call: TRBJ2-7
v_call: TRBV6-1
d_call: -
cdr3_aa: CASGRTVSYEQYF
cdr3_nt: TGTGCCAGCGGAAGGACCGTATCCTACGAGCAGTACTTC

clone_size: few
cdr3_length: 15
j_call: TRBJ2-3
v_call: TRBV4-2
d_call: -
cdr3_aa: CASSQDGDYTDTQYF
cdr3_nt: TGTGCCAGCAGCCAAGATGGGGATTACACAGATACGCAGTATTTT

clone_size: few
cdr3_length: 13
j_call: TRBJ1-1
v_call: TRBV29-1
d_call: TRBD1
cdr3_aa: CSGMGQLNTEAFF
cdr3_nt: TGCAGCGGTATGGGACAGTTGAACACTGAAGCTTTCTTT

clone_size: many
cdr3_length: 14
j_call: TRBJ2-1
v_call: TRBV7-3
d_call: -
cdr3_aa: CASSIHWADNEQFF
cdr3_nt: TGTGCCAGCAGCATACATTGGGCAGACAATGAGCAGTTCTTC

clone_size: -
cdr3_length: 14
j_call: TRBJ1-1
v_call: TRBV28
d_call: -
cdr3_aa: CASSLVASDTEAFF
cdr3_nt: TGTGCCAGCAGTTTAGTCGCGTCGGACACTGAAGCTTTCTTT